This TCR beta chain was captured by sequencing in a study of post-analysis software for immune sequencing data. The library was made from cDNA and included unique molecular identifiers. Using its own MiXCR run on the PCR reads, TCRdb lists one record per CDR3 protein. Of over 150,000 distinct CDR3 sequences detected, 36% appear once; the ten largest clones hold 25% to 30%. Notes on the study in general: Comparison of patients with controls showed 4 to 6 TRBV segments more frequent in patients, TRBV5-6, TRBV5-1 and TRBV20-1 among them.

Concerning this clonotype: Antigen: not known.

Trimming cost V 0 bases and J 7 bases; bases outside gene matches: 7. The CDR3 sequence is 15 residues long. Germline V lookup: CDR1 DFQATT, CDR2 SNEGSKA (reference sequence). The chain carries TRBV20-1 and TRBJ2-7; 12 nucleotides align to TRBD2. The sample was blood, taken after autologous hematopoietic stem cell transplantation. The sequence was obtained from a girl between 10 and 17 years old with multiple sclerosis. In nucleotides, the CDR3 is TGCAGTGCTAGAGACGGGCGGACTAGCGGGATAGAGCAGTACTTC. This encodes CSARDGRTSGIEQYF.